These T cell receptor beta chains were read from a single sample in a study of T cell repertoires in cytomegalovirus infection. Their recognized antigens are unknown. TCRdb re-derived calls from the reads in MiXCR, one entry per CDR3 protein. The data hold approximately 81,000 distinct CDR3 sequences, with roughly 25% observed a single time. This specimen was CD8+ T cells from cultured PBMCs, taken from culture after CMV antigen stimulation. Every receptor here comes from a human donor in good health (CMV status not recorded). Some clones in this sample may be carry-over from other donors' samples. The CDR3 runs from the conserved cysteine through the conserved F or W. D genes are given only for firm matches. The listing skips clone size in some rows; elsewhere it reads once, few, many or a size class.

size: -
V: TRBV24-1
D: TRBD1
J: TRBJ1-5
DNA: TGTGCCACCAGTGATTCATCCGGGACAGGGATCTATAGCAATCAGCCCCAGCATTTT
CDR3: CATSDSSGTGIYSNQPQHF

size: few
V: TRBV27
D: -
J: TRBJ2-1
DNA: TGTGCCAGCAGCCCCCGGTCAAATGAGCAGTTCTTC
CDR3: CASSPRSNEQFF

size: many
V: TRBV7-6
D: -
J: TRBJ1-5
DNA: TGTGCCAGCAGTGCGTCCCAGGGGCCCTCTAGCAATCAGCCCCAGCATTTT
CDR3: CASSASQGPSSNQPQHF

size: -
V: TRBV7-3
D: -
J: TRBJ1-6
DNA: TGTGCCAGCAGCTCCAGTCCCCGAAATTCACCCCTCCACTTT
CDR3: CASSSSPRNSPLHF

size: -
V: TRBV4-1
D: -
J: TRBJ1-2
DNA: TGCGCCAGCAGCCAAGGGGACGGAACTAACTATGGCTACACCTTC
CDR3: CASSQGDGTNYGYTF

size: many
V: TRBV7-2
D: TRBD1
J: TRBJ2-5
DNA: TGTGCCAGCAGCCAACAGGGGTCGCGAGAGACCCAGTACTTC
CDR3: CASSQQGSRETQYF

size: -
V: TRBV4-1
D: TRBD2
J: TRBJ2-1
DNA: TGCGCCAGCAGCCAAGTAGGGCCGGGAGGGGACAATGAGCAGTTCTTC
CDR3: CASSQVGPGGDNEQFF

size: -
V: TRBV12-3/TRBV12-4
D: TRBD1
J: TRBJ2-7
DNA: TGTGCCAGCAGCAGGGACAGGCGCGAGCAGTACTTC
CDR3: CASSRDRREQYF

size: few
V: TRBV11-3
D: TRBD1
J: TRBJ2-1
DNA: TGTGCCAGCAGCCGGACAGGGGGCTCGGTAGGAAATGAGCAGTTCTTC
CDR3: CASSRTGGSVGNEQFF

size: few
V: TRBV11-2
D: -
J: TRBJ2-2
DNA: TGTGCCAGCAGCTTTGATGGAGGGACCGGGGAGCTGTTTTTT
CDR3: CASSFDGGTGELFF

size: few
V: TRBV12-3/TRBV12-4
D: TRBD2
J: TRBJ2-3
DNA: TGTGCCAGCAGCCCAGAGGGACTACCCACAGATACGCAGTATTTT
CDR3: CASSPEGLPTDTQYF

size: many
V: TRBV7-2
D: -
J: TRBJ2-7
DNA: TGTGCCAGCAGCTTAGGAGGGAGCGGAGCCTACGAGCAGTACTTC
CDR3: CASSLGGSGAYEQYF

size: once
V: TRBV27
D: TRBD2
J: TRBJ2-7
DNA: TGTGCCAGCAGGCCACTAGCGGGGAACTACGAGCAGTACTTC
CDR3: CASRPLAGNYEQYF

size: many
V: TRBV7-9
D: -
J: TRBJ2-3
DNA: TGTGCCAGCACCGCGGTGGGGGCCACAGATACGCAGTATTTT
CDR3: CASTAVGATDTQYF

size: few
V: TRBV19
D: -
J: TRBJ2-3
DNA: TGTGCCAGTAGTATGCCGGGGAGACCGCAAGATACGCAGTATTTT
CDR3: CASSMPGRPQDTQYF

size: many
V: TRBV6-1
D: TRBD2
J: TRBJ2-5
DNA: TGTGCCAGCAGTGACGACGGACTAGCGGGAGAGACCCAGTACTTC
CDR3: CASSDDGLAGETQYF

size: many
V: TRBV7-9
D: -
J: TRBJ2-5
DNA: TGTGCCAGCAGGAACCGACAGCAAGAGACCCAGTACTTC
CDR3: CASRNRQQETQYF

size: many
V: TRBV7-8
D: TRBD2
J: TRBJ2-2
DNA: TGTGCCAGCAGCTTCCGACCGATAGGACTAGCGGGCGGGGAGCTGTTTTTT
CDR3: CASSFRPIGLAGGELFF

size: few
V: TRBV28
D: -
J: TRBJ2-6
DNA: TGTGCCAGCAGTCCCGGGACGGTTAGCTCTGGGGCCAACGTCCTGACTTTC
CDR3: CASSPGTVSSGANVLTF

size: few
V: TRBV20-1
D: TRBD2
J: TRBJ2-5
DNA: TGCAGTGCTAGAGATAGCGGGGAACTCCAAGAGACCCAGTACTTC
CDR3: CSARDSGELQETQYF

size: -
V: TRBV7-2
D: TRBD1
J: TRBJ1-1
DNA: TGTGCCAGCAGCCACAGGGGGGTGAACACTGAAGCTTTCTTT
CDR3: CASSHRGVNTEAFF

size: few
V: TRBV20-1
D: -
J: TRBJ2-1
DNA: TGCAGTGCTAGAGAGAGAGGGATAAATGAGCAGTTCTTC
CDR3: CSARERGINEQFF

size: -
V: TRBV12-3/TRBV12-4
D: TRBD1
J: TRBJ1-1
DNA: TGTGCCAGCAGTTCCCCCGAGAAGGGGGCTGGCACTGAAGCTTTCTTT
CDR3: CASSSPEKGAGTEAFF

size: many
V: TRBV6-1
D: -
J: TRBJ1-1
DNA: TGTGCCAGCAGTGAAGCGCTTCTGGGGGTCTCCATGAACACTGAAGCTTTCTTT
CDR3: CASSEALLGVSMNTEAFF

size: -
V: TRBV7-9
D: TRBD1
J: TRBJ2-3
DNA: TGTGCCAGCAGCCCCGGACAGGTGGTCACAGATACGCAGTATTTT
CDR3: CASSPGQVVTDTQYF

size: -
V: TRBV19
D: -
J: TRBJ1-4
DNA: TGTGCCAGTACCCCCCGGGCAGGAATTACAGCAACTAATGAAAAACTGTTTTTT
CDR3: CASTPRAGITATNEKLFF

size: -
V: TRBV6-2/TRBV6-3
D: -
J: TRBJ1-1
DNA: TGTGCCAGCAGTCTAGAGCAGGGATACGGACACACTGAAGCTTTCTTT
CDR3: CASSLEQGYGHTEAFF

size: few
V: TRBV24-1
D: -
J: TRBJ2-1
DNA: TGTGCCACCAGTGATTTCCCCCACAATGAGCAGTTCTTC
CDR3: CATSDFPHNEQFF

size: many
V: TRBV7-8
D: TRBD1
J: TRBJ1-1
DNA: TGTGCCAGCAGCCTTCGGGACAGGGGATACGACACTGAAGCTTTCTTT
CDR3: CASSLRDRGYDTEAFF

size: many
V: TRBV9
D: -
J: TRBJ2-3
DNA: TGTGCCAGCAGCGTAGAAGCAGGGCCCACAGATACGCAGTATTTT
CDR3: CASSVEAGPTDTQYF

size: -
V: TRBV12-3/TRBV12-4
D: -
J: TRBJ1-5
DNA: TGTGCCAGCAGTCTCAACACCCTTGGGGCCCAGCATTTT
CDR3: CASSLNTLGAQHF

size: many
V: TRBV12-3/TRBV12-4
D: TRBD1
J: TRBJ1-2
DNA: TGTGCCAGCACCGACCGGGACAGCCTCTCTTATGGCTACACCTTC
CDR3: CASTDRDSLSYGYTF

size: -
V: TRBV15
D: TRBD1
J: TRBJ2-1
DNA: TGTGCCGCCACCGCGAGGACAGGGGCAATCAATGAGCAGTTCTTC
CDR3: CAATARTGAINEQFF

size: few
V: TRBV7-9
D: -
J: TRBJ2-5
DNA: TGTGCCAGCAGCAACTGGACAGACCAAGAGACCCAGTACTTC
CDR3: CASSNWTDQETQYF

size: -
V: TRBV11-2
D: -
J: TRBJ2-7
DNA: TGTGCCAGCAGCTTAGATCGGGATCCAGCCTACGAGCAGTACTTC
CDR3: CASSLDRDPAYEQYF

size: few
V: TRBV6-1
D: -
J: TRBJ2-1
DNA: TGTGCCAGCATTGGGTACTTCAATGAGCAGTTCTTC
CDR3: CASIGYFNEQFF

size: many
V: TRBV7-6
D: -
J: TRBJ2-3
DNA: TGTGCCAGCAGCTTACCCAGGGAAGGAACAGATACGCAGTATTTT
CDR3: CASSLPREGTDTQYF

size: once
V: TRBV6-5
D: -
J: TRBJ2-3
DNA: TGTGCCAGCAGAGGCGGGGGCAACTTAGTAGATACGCAGTATTTT
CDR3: CASRGGGNLVDTQYF

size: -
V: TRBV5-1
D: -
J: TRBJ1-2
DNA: TGCGCCAGCAGCTACGGCGGGAAGGAGGGTGGCTACACCTTC
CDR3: CASSYGGKEGGYTF

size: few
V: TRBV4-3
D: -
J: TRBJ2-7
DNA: TGCGCCAGCAGCCAAGGCAGAGCCTACGAGCAGTACTTC
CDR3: CASSQGRAYEQYF

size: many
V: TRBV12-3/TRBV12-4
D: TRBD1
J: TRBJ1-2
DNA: TGTGCCAGCAGTTTTGGCGGGACAGGGAGGCCTGATGGCTACACCTTC
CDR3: CASSFGGTGRPDGYTF

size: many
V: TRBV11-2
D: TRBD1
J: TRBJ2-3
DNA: TGTGCCAGCAGCTCAACGAGGGACAGGGTGACAGATACGCAGTATTTT
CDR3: CASSSTRDRVTDTQYF

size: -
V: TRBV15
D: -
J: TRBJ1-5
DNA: TGTGCCACCAGCAGGGTTAGCAATCAGCCCCAGCATTTT
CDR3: CATSRVSNQPQHF

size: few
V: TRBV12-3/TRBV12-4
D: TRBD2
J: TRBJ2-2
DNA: TGTGCCAGCAGTGGAGCCGGGACTAGCGGGAGGTCCTCTGGCGGGGAGCTGTTTTTT
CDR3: CASSGAGTSGRSSGGELFF

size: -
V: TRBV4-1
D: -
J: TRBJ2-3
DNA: TGCGCCAGCAGCCAAGAAGCGGCTTTCACAGATACGCAGTATTTT
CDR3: CASSQEAAFTDTQYF

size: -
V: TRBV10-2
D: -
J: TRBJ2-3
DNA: TGCGCCAGCAGCCTAGCCCGACCCGGATCTGACTATTCAGATACGCAGTATTTT
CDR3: CASSLARPGSDYSDTQYF

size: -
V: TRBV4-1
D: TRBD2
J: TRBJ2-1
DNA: TGCGCCAGCAGTACTAGCGGGAGCTACAATGAGCAGTTCTTC
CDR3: CASSTSGSYNEQFF

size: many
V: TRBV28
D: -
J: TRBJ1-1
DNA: TGTGCCAGCAGTTGCCTATTAATCCGGGACAACGCTTTCTTT
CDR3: CASSCLLIRDNAFF

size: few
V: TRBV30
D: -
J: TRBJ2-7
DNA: TGTGCCTGCTTAGCGACCCGAAGTCCCTACGAGCAGTACTTC
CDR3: CACLATRSPYEQYF

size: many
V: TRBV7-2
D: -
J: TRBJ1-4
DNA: TGTGCCAGCAGCTTTGGGGGTATCGCAACTAATGAAAAACTGTTTTTT
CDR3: CASSFGGIATNEKLFF

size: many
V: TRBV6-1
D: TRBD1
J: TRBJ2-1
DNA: TGTGCCAGCAGTCCGCGGACAGGGGGGCTCTACAATGAGCAGTTCTTC
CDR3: CASSPRTGGLYNEQFF

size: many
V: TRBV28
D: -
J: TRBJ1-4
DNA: TGTGCCAGCAGTCCGCCCGGACAGTCAACTAATGAAAAACTGTTTTTT
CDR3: CASSPPGQSTNEKLFF

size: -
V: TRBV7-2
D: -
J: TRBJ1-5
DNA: TGTGCCAGCAGCCCTCGACACGGCCCCGTCGATCAGGCCCAGCATTTT
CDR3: CASSPRHGPVDQAQHF

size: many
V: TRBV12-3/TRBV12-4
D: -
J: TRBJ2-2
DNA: TGTGCCAGCAGTTTACGGGACACCAACACCGGGGAGCTGTTTTTT
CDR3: CASSLRDTNTGELFF

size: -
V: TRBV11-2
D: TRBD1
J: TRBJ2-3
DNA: TGTGCCAGCAGCTATTCACCCCGACAGGGCACCAGCACAGATACGCAGTATTTT
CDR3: CASSYSPRQGTSTDTQYF

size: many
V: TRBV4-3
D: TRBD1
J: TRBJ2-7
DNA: TGCGCCAGCAGCCCCTCCGACAGGGGATACGAGCAGTACTTC
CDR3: CASSPSDRGYEQYF

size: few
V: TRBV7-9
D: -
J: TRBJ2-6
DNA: TGTGCCAGCAGCTTACCGTCGACGCCGAAGGCCAACGTCCTGACTTTC
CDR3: CASSLPSTPKANVLTF

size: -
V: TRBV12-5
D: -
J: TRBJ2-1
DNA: TGTGCTAGTGGTTTGGGGTCTGAGCAGTTCTTC
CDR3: CASGLGSEQFF

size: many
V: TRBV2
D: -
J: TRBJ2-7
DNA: TGTGCCAGCAGTGACGTACTCTACGAGCAGTACTTC
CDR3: CASSDVLYEQYF

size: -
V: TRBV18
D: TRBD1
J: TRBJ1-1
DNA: TGTGCCAGCTCACAACAGGGGACTGAAGCTTTCTTT
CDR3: CASSQQGTEAFF